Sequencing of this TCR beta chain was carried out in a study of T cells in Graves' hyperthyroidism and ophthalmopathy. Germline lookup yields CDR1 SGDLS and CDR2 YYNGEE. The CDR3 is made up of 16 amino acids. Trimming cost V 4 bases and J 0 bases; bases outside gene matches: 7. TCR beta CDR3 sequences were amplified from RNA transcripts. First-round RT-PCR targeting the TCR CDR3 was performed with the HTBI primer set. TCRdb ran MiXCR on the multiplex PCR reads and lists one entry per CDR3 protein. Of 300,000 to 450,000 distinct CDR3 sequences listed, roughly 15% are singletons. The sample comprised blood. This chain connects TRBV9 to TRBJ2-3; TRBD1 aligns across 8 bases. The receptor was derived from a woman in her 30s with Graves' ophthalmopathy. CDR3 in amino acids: CASSFDRGTSTDTQYF. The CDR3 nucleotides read TGTGCCAGCAGCTTCGACAGGGGAACTAGCACAGATACGCAGTATTTT.